One sample yielded the 27 T cell receptor beta chains listed below, sequenced in a study of blood T cells in healthy people across ages. A sample-barcoded 5' primer and a J-beta primer mix were used in a second PCR of about 7 to 11 cycles. Using its own MiXCR run on the 5' RACE reads, TCRdb lists one record per CDR3 protein. Of about 780,000 distinct CDR3 sequences listed, approximately 59% are singletons. What was sequenced was blood. These receptors were taken from a man under 40 in good health.

The V gene is TRBV19, the J gene TRBJ2-4, with D maybe TRBD2 (6 bases). TRBJ2-7 explains the end of the DNA better; the J call may be wrong. Germline V gene lookup returns CDR1 LNHDA and CDR2 SQIVND (reference sequence). The CDR3 is made up of 15 amino acids. CDR3 sequence reads: CASKTGEAGHYEQYF. The CDR3, as DNA: TGTGCCAGTAAAACCGGGGAAGCGGGCCACTACGAGCAGTACTTC.

The chain has TRBV6-5 and TRBJ1-2; D uncertain. V was shortened by 4 bases and J by 6 bases, with 9 bases between the two germline ends. The CDR3 sequence is 12 residues long. The germline V gene has CDR1 MNHEY and CDR2 SVGAGI. Here the CDR3 reads CASSSTAHGYTF. The CDR3 DNA is TGTGCCAGCAGTTCTACGGCCCATGGCTACACCTTC.

V is TRBV27 and J is TRBJ2-3; TRBD1 is a possible D gene (5 bases). This CDR3 spans 13 amino acids. Trimming removed 7 bases from V and 1 base from J, with 9 bases in between. Germline V gene data show CDR1 as MNHEY and CDR2 as SMNVEV (reference sequence). CDR3 amino acids: CASKTGGTDTQYF. Written as DNA, the CDR3 is TGTGCCAGCAAAACAGGTGGCACAGATACGCAGTATTTT.

In this sample, this clonotype turned up a few times. The chain is built from TRBV18 and TRBJ2-5, with 13 bases that match TRBD2. The closer fit of TRBJ2-7 to the DNA end suggests the J call may be wrong. The length of the CDR3 is 17 residues. The germline V gene has CDR1 KGHSH and CDR2 LQKENI. CDR3 sequence reads: CASSPISGTSGVYEQYF. The CDR3 region has the DNA TGTGCCAGCTCACCGATATCTGGGACTAGCGGGGTTTACGAGCAGTACTTC.

J is TRBJ1-1 and V is TRBV29-1; D unresolved. V was pared by 7 bases and J by 11 bases, with 20 bases between. The CDR3 spans 12 residues. CDR1 is SQVTM, CDR2 ANQGSEA, per germline. CDR3 sequence: CSAYITLSGAFF. The CDR3 nucleotides are TGCAGCGCCTATATCACCCTCAGCGGGGCTTTCTTT.

The chain employs TRBV4-3 and TRBJ1-2; D remains unclear. In germline, CDR1 is LGHNA, CDR2 YSLEER. V lost 0 bases to trimming and J lost 6 bases, with 8 bases between them. This CDR3 spans 13 amino acids. The DNA of the CDR3 is TGCGCCAGCAGCCAAGATGTGACTAATGGCTACACCTTC. Protein sequence: CASSQDVTNGYTF.

The genes are TRBV9 and TRBJ2-4; D possibly corresponds to TRBD2 (6 bases). This CDR3 has 16 amino acids. V lost 4 bases to trimming and J lost 6 bases, with 20 bases between them. Germline CDR1 reads SGDLS; CDR2 reads YYNGEE. The CDR3 nucleotides read TGTGCCAGCAGCCCGGGGGTTGGGCTGGGGGTAAACATTCAGTACTTC. Translating it yields CASSPGVGLGVNIQYF. Full variable domain (remainder filled in from reference TRBV9 and TRBJ2-4): DSGVTQTPKHLITATGQRVTLRCSPRSGDLSVYWYQQSLDQGLQFLIQYYNGEERAKGNILERFSAQQFPDLHSELNLSSLELGDSALYFCASSPGVGLGVNIQYFGAGTRLSVL.

This chain connects TRBV4-1 to TRBJ2-1; perhaps TRBD2 as D (6 bases). The V and J ends lost 0 bases and 7 bases respectively, with 13 bases between them. CDR3 size: 15 residues. Germline V gene data show CDR1 as MGHRA and CDR2 as YSYEKL. The CDR3, as DNA: TGCGCCAGCAGCCAAGATCGGGGAGGTCGGAATGAGCAGTTCTTC. It translates to CASSQDRGGRNEQFF.

This clonotype was detected a few times. V gene TRBV7-2 combines with J gene TRBJ2-1, with TRBD1 as a possible D gene (5 bases). The CDR3 is 14 residues long. Germline loops: CDR1 SGHTA, CDR2 FQGNSA. The germline V and J ends were trimmed by 2 bases and 4 bases, with 9 bases remaining between them. Written as DNA, the CDR3 is TGTGCCAGCAGCTTAAGCCAGGGTTACAATGAGCAGTTCTTC. This gives the protein CASSLSQGYNEQFF. The complete variable domain, with remaining parts taken from reference TRBV7-2 and TRBJ2-1, reads GAGVSQSPSNKVTEKGKDVELRCDPISGHTALYWYRQSLGQGLEFLIYFQGNSAPDKSGLPSDRFSAERTGGSVSTLTIQRTQQEDSAVYLCASSLSQGYNEQFFGPGTRLTVL.

The chain employs TRBV29-1 and TRBJ2-5; TRBD1 agrees at 9 bases. Germline V lookup: CDR1 SQVTM, CDR2 ANQGSEA. The CDR3 totals 14 residues. The V and J ends lost 3 bases and 1 base, in that order; junction bases with no gene match: 3. CDR3 protein: CSVERTGVQETQYF. CDR3 sequence (DNA): TGCAGCGTTGAGAGGACAGGGGTCCAAGAGACCCAGTACTTC.

V and J are TRBV9 and TRBJ2-5, with 7 bases that match TRBD2. Losses at the gene ends were 2 bases for V and 11 bases for J; bases not matched to a gene: 21. The germline V gene has CDR1 SGDLS and CDR2 YYNGEE. The CDR3 sequence is 17 residues long. In nucleotides, the CDR3 is TGTGCCAGCAGCGTCCGGGGGGTATATAGCTCCTACAATGGGCAGTACTTC. This translates into CASSVRGVYSSYNGQYF.

The rearrangement uses TRBV12-3 or TRBV12-4 and TRBJ2-3; 11 bases agree with TRBD2. This CDR3 is built from 17 residues. With V trimmed by 5 bases and J by 6 bases, 13 bases remained unmatched. CDR3 DNA sequence: TGTGCCAGCAGTCCGGGGACTAGCGGTGTAACGGGGGATACGCAGTATTTT. As protein: CASSPGTSGVTGDTQYF.

This sequence joins TRBV6-2 or TRBV6-3 and TRBJ2-4; TRBD1 is a possible D gene (7 bases). Germline CDR1 MNHEY, CDR2 SVGEGT. V was pared by 0 bases and J by 0 bases, with 21 bases between. CDR3 length: 20 residues. Written as DNA, the CDR3 is TGTGCCAGCAGTTACTCGTTAGGGACAGTGGACTATGGAGCCAAAAACATTCAGTACTTC. The encoded protein is CASSYSLGTVDYGAKNIQYF.

This clonotype was counted a few times. The chain has TRBV20-1 and TRBJ2-2, with TRBD2 matching 7 bases. The V gene end was trimmed by 0 bases and the J gene end by 1 base; junction bases not matched to a gene: 5. This CDR3 spans 16 amino acids. The germline V gene has CDR1 DFQATT and CDR2 SNEGSKA (reference sequence). The CDR3 DNA follows: TGCAGTGCTAGAGATTCGGAGCGGGGGAACACCGGGGAGCTGTTTTTT. It codes for CSARDSERGNTGELFF.

The chain recombines TRBV7-9 with TRBJ2-7, with 8 positions matching TRBD1. Judging by the DNA end, TRBJ2-5 fits better; the J call may be wrong. The CDR3 covers 17 residues. Germline V gene lookup returns CDR1 SEHNR and CDR2 FQNEAQ (reference sequence). The CDR3 loop reads CASSPRTGRKGRETQYF. The DNA for the CDR3 is TGTGCCAGCAGCCCACGGACAGGGAGGAAAGGTAGAGAGACCCAGTACTTC.

The chain is built from TRBV6-6 and TRBJ2-5, with TRBD1 matching 8 bases. V lost 6 bases to trimming and J lost 11 bases; unmatched junction nucleotides: 14. This CDR3 spans 14 amino acids. The germline V gene encodes CDR1 MNHNY and CDR2 SVGAGI (reference sequence). CDR3 bases: TGTGCCAGCAGCCCGGACAGGGTAGTGGGGGAGCAGTACTTC. Residues: CASSPDRVVGEQYF.

A single count supports this clonotype. This sequence joins TRBV10-3 and TRBJ1-1; no reliable D call. The CDR3 is 11 residues long. Germline CDR1 reads ENHRY; CDR2 reads SYGVKD. The germline V and J ends were trimmed by 8 bases and 7 bases, with 11 bases remaining between them. In DNA form, the CDR3 reads TGTGCCATCGGCGGACTGGATGAAGCTTTCTTT. Translating it yields CAIGGLDEAFF.

This clonotype showed up just once. V usage is TRBV29-1 and J usage is TRBJ2-3; D is possibly TRBD1 (5 bases). There are 13 residues in the CDR3. The V end lost 4 bases, the J end lost 2 bases, and 10 bases lay between the germline ends. The germline V gene encodes CDR1 SQVTM and CDR2 ANQGSEA. CDR3 sequence: CSVGQLHTDTQYF. In DNA, the CDR3 is TGCAGCGTTGGACAGCTCCACACAGATACGCAGTATTTT.

This clonotype was seen a handful of times. V usage is TRBV10-3 and J usage is TRBJ1-1; D perhaps matches TRBD1 (6 bases). Germline V gene data show CDR1 as ENHRY and CDR2 as SYGVKD. Trimming cost V 6 bases and J 1 base, with 9 bases left between them. This CDR3 is 13 amino acids long. In nucleotides, the CDR3 is TGTGCCATCAGAGGGACACCGAACACTGAAGCTTTCTTT. As protein: CAIRGTPNTEAFF.

The J gene is TRBJ2-5, the V gene TRBV10-2, with 14 bases matching TRBD2. The J call may not be correct, given that the DNA end is closer to TRBJ2-7. Germline assignment: CDR1 WSHSY and CDR2 SAAADI. The CDR3 is 17 residues long. CDR3 nucleotides: TGCGCCAGCTCCTTCGGGACTAGCGGGGGCTACTCCTACGAGCAGTACTTC. Encoded protein: CASSFGTSGGYSYEQYF.

V gene TRBV7-9 combines with J gene TRBJ1-4; the match to TRBD1 covers 8 bases. V dropped 5 bases and J dropped 8; count of bases not matched to a gene: 7. CDR3 length: 14 residues. CDR1 and CDR2 (germline): SEHNR, FQNEAQ (reference sequence). Here the CDR3 DNA reads TGTGCCAGCAGCCGACAGGGGCGAGACGAAAAACTGTTTTTT. Residues: CASSRQGRDEKLFF.

The V call is TRBV7-2, the J call TRBJ2-1, with 8 positions matching TRBD1. J was trimmed by 0 bases and V by 2 bases; bases with no gene match: 6. In germline, CDR1 is SGHTA, CDR2 FQGNSA. CDR3 length: 17 amino acids. The CDR3 DNA reads TGTGCCAGCAGCTTATCTCAGGGGGCGAGCTCCTACAATGAGCAGTTCTTC. This encodes CASSLSQGASSYNEQFF.

The chain uses TRBV11-2 and TRBJ2-1; D is perhaps TRBD1 (6 bases). This CDR3 contains 12 residues. CDR1 is SGHAT and CDR2 is FQNNGV in the germline V gene. With 5 bases removed from V and 15 bases from J, the gap between germline ends came to 17 bases. Here the CDR3 reads CASSPQGPFLFF. The CDR3 DNA reads TGTGCCAGCAGCCCTCAGGGGCCCTTTCTGTTCTTC.

This clonotype was recorded once. V gene TRBV29-1 combines with J gene TRBJ2-1, with D perhaps TRBD1 or TRBD2 (6 bases each). There are 13 residues in the CDR3. Germline CDR1 and CDR2: SQVTM and ANQGSEA. V was cut by 4 bases and J by 4 bases, with 11 bases left in between. This CDR3 reads CSVALGGYNEQFF. The CDR3 nucleotides are TGCAGCGTTGCCCTAGGGGGGTACAATGAGCAGTTCTTC.

A few counts support this clonotype. The rearrangement joins TRBV28 to TRBJ2-3; TRBD2 matches 10 bases. The CDR3 is made up of 17 amino acids. V lost 2 bases to trimming and J lost 2 bases; unmatched junction nucleotides: 7. The germline gives CDR1 MDHEN, CDR2 SYDVKM. The CDR3 sequence: CASSLILAGETTDTQYF. DNA of the CDR3: TGTGCCAGCAGTTTAATCCTAGCGGGGGAGACCACAGATACGCAGTATTTT.

This clonotype appeared a single time. The chain is built from TRBV29-1 and TRBJ2-3; a possible D gene is TRBD2 (5 bases). V was trimmed by 7 bases and J by 2 bases, leaving 16 bases between them. CDR1 and CDR2 from the germline V gene are SQVTM and ANQGSEA. CDR3 length equals 14 residues. The CDR3 nucleotides are TGCAGCGCCCCCCTAGGGAGAGACACAGATACGCAGTATTTT. It codes for CSAPLGRDTDTQYF.

This sequence joins TRBV7-9 and TRBJ1-2; 8 bases line up with TRBD1. V gave up 3 bases and J gave up 0 bases; unmatched junction bases: 3. CDR3 length equals 15 residues. The germline CDR1 and CDR2 sequences are SEHNR and FQNEAQ (reference sequence). The CDR3, as DNA: TGTGCCAGCAGCTTTGTACAGGGGGCTAACTATGGCTACACCTTC. Translated, it gives CASSFVQGANYGYTF.